The sequence of this T cell receptor (beta chain) was determined in a study of blood T cell repertoires in COVID-19. Study-wide context: Some COVID-19 samples were acute and others convalescent; all came from the United States, Italy and Spain.

As originally analysed: Reference gene primers were amplified, and this amplification served to estimate nucleated cell counts. Sequencing used immunoSEQ multiplex PCR; TCRdb keeps in-frame clones, though not all of them. That table gives V, J and clone size, and the DNA gave D and trimming. This table holds about 180,000 clones, about 85% found once. The TCR comes from a woman over 75 with acute or convalescent COVID-19. The specimen was peripheral blood.

CDR3 nucleotide sequence: TGTGCCAGTAGTATAGGCGGGACTCGGACTGAAGCTTTCTTT. Amino acids: CASSIGGTRTEAFF. V gene TRBV19 combines with J gene TRBJ1-1; TRBD1 is a possible D gene (5 bases). The CDR3 totals 14 residues. Germline loops: CDR1 LNHDA, CDR2 SQIVND (reference sequence). Trimming removed 1 base at V and 5 bases at J, with 11 bases between.